The TCR beta chain described here comes from a study of beta chain features in type 1 diabetes. About the research overall: Examination of sorted cells across all samples involved around 100,000,000 cells. Findings and caveats of the study: In type 1 diabetes patients, VDJ junctions had fewer insertions; deletions at these junctions were more frequent.

V lost 4 bases, J lost 0 bases, and 7 bases lay in between. The germline V gene has CDR1 SGHDT and CDR2 YYEEEE. This CDR3 comprises 14 residues. Isolated RNA was reverse transcribed in full, so expressed TCRB transcripts were sequenced. The table came from immunoSEQ multiplex PCR; TCRdb's copy has only in-frame clones and leaves some out. The sample shows roughly 500,000 clones, roughly an eighth of them seen only once. The table lists this clone with a few counts. The antigen remains unidentified. Based on CD45RO/CCR7/CD25/CD127/CD95/CD27, CD4+ regulatory, stem cell-like memory, naive and central memory cells were sorted. Each sorted population was over 98% pure.

The gene calls are TRBV5-6 and TRBJ2-2, with D possibly matching TRBD1 (5 bases). This clonotype originated in a woman aged 18-30 years in good health. Sequencing input: naive CD4+ T cells from blood. CDR3 sequence reads: CASSIGANTGELFF. The DNA for the CDR3 is TGTGCCAGCAGCATAGGGGCGAACACCGGGGAGCTGTTTTTT.